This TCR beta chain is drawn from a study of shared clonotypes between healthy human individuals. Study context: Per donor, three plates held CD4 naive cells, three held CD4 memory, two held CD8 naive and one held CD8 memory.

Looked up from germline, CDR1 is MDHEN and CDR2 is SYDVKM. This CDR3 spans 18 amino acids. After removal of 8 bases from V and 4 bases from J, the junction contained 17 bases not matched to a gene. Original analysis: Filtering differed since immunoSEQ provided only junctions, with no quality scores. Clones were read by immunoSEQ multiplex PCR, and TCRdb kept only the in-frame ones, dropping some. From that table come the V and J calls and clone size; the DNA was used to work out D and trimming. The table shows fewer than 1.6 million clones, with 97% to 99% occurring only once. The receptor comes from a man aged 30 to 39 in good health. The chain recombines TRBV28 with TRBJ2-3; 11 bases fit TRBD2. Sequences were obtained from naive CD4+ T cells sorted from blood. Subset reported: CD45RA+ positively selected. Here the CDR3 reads CASVSMTWPTSGADTQYF. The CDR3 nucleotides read TGTGCCAGCGTCTCTATGACTTGGCCGACTAGCGGGGCAGATACGCAGTATTTT. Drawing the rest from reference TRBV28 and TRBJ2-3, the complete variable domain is DVKVTQSSRYLVKRTGEKVFLECVQDMDHENMFWYRQDPGLGLRLIYFSYDVKMKEKGDIPEGYSVSREKKERFSLILESASTNQTSMYLCASVSMTWPTSGADTQYFGPGTRLTVL.